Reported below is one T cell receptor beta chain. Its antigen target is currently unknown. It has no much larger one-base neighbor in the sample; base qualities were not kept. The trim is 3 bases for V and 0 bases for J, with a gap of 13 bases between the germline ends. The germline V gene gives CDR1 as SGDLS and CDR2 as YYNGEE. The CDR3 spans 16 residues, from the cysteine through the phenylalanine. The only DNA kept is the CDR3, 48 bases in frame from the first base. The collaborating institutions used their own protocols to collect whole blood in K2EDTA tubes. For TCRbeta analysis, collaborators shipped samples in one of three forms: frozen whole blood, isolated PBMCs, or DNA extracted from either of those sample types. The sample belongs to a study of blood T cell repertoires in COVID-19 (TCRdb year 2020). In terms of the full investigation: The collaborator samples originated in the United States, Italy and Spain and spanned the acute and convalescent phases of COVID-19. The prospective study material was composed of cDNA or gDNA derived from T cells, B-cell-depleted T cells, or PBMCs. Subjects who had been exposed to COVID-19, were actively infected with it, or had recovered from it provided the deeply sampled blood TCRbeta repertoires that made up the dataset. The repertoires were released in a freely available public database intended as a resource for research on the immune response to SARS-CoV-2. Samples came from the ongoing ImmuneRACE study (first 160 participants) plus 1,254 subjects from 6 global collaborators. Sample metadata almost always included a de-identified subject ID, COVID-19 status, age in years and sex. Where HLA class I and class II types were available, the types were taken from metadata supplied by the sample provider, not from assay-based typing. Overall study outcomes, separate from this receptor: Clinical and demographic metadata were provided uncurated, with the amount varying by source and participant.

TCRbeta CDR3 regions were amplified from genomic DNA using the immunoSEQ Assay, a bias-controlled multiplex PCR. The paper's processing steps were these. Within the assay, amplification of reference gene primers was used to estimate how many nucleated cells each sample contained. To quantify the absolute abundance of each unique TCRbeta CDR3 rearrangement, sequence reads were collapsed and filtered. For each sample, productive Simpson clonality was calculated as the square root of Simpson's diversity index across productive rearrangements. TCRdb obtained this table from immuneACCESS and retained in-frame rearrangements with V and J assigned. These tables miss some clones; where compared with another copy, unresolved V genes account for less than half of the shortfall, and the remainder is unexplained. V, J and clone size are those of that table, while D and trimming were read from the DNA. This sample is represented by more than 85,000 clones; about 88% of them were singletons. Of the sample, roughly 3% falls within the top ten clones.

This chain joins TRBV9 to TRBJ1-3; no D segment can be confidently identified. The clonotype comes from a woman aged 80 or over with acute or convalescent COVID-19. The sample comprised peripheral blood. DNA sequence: TGTGCCAGCAGCGGTGGCATTTACCACTCTGGAAACACCATATATTTT. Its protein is CASSGGIYHSGNTIYF.